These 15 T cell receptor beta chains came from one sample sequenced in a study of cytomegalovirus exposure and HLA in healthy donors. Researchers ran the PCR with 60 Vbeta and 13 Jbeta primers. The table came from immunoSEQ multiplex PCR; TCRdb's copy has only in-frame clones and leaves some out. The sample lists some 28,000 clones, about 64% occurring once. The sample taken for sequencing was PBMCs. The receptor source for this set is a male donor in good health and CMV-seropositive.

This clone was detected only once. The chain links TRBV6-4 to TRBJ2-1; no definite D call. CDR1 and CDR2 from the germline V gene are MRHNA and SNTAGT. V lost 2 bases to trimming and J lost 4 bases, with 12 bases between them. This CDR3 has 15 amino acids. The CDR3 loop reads CASSDRLADYNEQFF. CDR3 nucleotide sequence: TGTGCCAGCAGTGACCGACTCGCAGATTACAATGAGCAGTTCTTC.

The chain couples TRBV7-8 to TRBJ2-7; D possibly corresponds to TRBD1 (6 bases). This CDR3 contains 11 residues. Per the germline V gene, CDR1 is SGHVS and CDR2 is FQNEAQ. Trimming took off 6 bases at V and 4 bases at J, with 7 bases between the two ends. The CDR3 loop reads CASRGAYEQYF. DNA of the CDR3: TGTGCCAGCAGGGGGGCGTACGAGCAGTACTTC.

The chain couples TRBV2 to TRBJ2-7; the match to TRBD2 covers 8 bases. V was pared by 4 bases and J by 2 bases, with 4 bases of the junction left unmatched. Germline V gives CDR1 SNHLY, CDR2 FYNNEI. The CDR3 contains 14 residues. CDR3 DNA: TGTGCCAGCAGTGGGGCTAGCGGGCCCTACGAGCAGTACTTC. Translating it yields CASSGASGPYEQYF.

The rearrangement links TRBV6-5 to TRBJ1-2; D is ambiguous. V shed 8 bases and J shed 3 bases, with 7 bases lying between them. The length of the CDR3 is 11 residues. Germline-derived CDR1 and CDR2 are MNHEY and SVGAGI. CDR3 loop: CASRTYYGYTF. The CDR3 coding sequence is TGTGCCAGCCGTACTTACTATGGCTACACCTTC.

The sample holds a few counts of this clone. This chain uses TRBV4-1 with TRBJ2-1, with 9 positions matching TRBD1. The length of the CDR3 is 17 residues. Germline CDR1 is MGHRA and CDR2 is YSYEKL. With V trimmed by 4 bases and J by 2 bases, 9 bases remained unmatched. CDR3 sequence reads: CASSLPPGTGPYNEQFF. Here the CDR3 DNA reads TGCGCCAGCAGCCTCCCGCCCGGGACAGGGCCCTACAATGAGCAGTTCTTC.

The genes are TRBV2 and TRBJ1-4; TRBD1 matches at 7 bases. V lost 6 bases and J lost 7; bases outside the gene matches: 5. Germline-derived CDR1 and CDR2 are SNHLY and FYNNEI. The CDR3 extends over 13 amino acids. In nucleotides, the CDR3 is TGTGCCAGCAGGACAGGGCGAAGTGAAAAACTGTTTTTT. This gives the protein CASRTGRSEKLFF.

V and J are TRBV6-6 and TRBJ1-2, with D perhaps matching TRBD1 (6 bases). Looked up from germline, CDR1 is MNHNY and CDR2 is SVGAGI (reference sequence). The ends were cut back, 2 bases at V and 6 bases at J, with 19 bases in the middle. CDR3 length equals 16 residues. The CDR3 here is CASSYALGGAGDGYTF. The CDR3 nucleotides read TGTGCCAGCAGTTACGCCCTCGGGGGCGCGGGGGATGGCTACACCTTC.

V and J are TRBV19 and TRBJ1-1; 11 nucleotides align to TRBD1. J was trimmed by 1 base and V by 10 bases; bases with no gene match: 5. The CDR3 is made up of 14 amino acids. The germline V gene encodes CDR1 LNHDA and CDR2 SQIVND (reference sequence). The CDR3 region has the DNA TGTGCCACGGGACAGGGGGTTGGGAACACTGAAGCTTTCTTT. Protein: CATGQGVGNTEAFF.

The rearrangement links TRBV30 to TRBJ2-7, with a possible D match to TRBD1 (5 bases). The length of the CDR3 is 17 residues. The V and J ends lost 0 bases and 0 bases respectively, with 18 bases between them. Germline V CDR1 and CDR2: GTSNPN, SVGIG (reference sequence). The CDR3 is CAWSVKPGTGYSYEQYF. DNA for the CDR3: TGTGCCTGGAGTGTAAAGCCCGGCACAGGTTACTCCTACGAGCAGTACTTC.

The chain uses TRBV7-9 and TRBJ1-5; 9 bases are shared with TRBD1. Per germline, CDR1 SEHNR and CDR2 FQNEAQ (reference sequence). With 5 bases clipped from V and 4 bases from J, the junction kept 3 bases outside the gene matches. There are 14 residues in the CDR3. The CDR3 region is CASSGQGSNQPQHF. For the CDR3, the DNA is TGTGCCAGCAGCGGACAGGGGTCAAATCAGCCCCAGCATTTT.

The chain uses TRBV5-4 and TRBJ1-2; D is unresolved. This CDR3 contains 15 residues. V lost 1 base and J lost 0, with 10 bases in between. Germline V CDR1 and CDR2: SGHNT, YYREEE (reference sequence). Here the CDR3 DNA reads TGTGCCAGCAGCTTGATCGGAGGGTCTAACTATGGCTACACCTTC. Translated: CASSLIGGSNYGYTF.

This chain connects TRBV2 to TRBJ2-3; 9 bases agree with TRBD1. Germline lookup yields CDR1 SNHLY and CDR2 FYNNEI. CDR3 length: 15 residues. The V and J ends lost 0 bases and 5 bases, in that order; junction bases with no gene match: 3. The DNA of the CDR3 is TGTGCCAGCAGTGAAGCGGGGGGACAGGGAGATACGCAGTATTTT. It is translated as CASSEAGGQGDTQYF.

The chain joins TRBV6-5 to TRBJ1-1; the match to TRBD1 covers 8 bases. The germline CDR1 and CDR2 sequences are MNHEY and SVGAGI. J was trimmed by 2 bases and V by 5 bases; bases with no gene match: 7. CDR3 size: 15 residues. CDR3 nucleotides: TGTGCCAGCAGTATCCTGGGACAGGCCAACACTGAAGCTTTCTTT. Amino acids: CASSILGQANTEAFF.

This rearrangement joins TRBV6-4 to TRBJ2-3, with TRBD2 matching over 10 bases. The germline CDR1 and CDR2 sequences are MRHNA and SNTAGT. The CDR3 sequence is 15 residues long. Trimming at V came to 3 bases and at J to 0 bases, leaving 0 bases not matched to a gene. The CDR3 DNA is TGTGCCAGCAGTGAACTAGCGGGGAGCACAGATACGCAGTATTTT. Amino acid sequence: CASSELAGSTDTQYF.

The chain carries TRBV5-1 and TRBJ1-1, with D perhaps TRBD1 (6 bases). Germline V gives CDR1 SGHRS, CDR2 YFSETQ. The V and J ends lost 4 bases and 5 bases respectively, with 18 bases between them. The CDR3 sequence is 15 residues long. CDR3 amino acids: CASSPQGGGRTEAFF. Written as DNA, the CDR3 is TGCGCCAGCAGCCCGCAGGGTGGGGGCCGGACTGAAGCTTTCTTT. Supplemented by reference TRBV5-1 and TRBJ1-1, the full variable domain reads KAGVTQTPRYLIKTRGQQVTLSCSPISGHRSVSWYQQTPGQGLQFLFEYFSETQRNKGNFPGRFSGRQFSNSRSEMNVSTLELGDSALYLCASSPQGGGRTEAFFGQGTRLTVV.